The text below deals with one T cell receptor (beta chain). Its antigen is as yet unknown. Germline V gene lookup returns CDR1 SGHRS and CDR2 YFSETQ. The V end was cut by 3 bases, the J end by 1 base, with 6 bases between. The CDR3 extends over 13 amino acids. Sequencing used immunoSEQ multiplex PCR; TCRdb keeps in-frame clones, though not all of them. The sample gives around 29,000 clones, about 90% of which show up once; around 4% is in the top ten. This entry comes from a study of T cells in localized non-small cell lung cancer. Study-level points and caveats: Uninvolved neighboring lung showed the greatest T cell clonality, exceeding tumor. Because only a single region of the tumor was sequenced, heterogeneity remains possible. Higher T cell density in the blood was associated with longer overall survival, whereas higher adjacent-lung clonality associated with shorter survival.

This clonotype was sampled from a woman aged 40-75 years with stage III lung adenocarcinoma. The specimen comprised peripheral blood mononuclear cells, sampled before any cancer treatment. The chain is built from TRBV5-1 and TRBJ2-3; D gene uncertain. As DNA, the CDR3 is TGCGCCAGCAGCTCACCGGGCACAGATACGCAGTATTTT. Its translation is CASSSPGTDTQYF.